There are a few counts of the clone carrying this T cell receptor beta chain. The CDR3 sequence is 16 residues long. Between the trimmed V and J ends, which lost 3 bases and 5 bases, there was a span of 16 bases. These data come from a study of T-cell memory formation after mild COVID-19. cDNA libraries for TCR alpha and TCR beta, carrying sample barcodes and UMIs, came from 5'RACE with constant-segment primers. TCRdb itself ran the 5' RACE reads through MiXCR, one entry per CDR3 protein. In the table there are 300,000 to 350,000 distinct CDR3 sequences, approximately 20% of which are singletons. The sequence was collected from a man aged 18-30 years who had mild COVID-19 (a few samples of this study predate the infection). Cell type and time point are not known. The sequenced sample consisted of PBMCs or a T cell subset sorted from them (not recorded which). The chain is built from TRBV12-3 or TRBV12-4 and TRBJ2-2, with D tentatively TRBD1 or TRBD2 (6 bases each). CDR3 region: CASSLGAGSWTGELFF. The CDR3 DNA reads as TGTGCCAGCAGTTTGGGGGCGGGGTCGTGGACCGGGGAGCTGTTTTTT.